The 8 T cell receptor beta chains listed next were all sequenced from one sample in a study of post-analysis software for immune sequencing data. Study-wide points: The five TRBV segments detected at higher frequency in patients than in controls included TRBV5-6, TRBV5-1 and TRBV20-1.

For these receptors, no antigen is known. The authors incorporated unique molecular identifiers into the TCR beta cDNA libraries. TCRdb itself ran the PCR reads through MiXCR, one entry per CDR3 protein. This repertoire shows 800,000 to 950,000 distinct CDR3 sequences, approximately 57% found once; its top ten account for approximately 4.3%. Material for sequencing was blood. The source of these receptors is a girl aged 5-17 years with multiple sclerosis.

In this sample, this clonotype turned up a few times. The CDR3 DNA is TGTGCCAGCATGGGGACAGGGATCATTCAGTACTTC. This sequence encodes CASMGTGIIQYF. The V call is TRBV6-1, the J call TRBJ2-4; 9 bases align to TRBD1. The CDR3 is made up of 12 amino acids. V lost 7 bases and J lost 9; bases outside the gene matches: 4. Germline lookup yields CDR1 MNHNS and CDR2 SASEGT.

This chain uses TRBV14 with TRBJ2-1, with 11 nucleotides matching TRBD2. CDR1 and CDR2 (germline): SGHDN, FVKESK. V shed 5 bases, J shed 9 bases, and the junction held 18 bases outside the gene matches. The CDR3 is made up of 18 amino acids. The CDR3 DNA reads TGTGCCAGCAGCACGGGGCGTTTCGAGACTAGCGGGATCGGTGAGCAGTTCTTC. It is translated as CASSTGRFETSGIGEQFF.

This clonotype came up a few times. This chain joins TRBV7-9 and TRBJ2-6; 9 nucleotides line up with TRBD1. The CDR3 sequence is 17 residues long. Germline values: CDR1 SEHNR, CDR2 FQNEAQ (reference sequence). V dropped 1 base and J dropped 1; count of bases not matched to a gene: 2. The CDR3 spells CASSLGGQGSGANVLTF. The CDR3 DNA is TGTGCCAGCAGCTTAGGGGGACAGGGTTCTGGGGCCAACGTCCTGACTTTC.

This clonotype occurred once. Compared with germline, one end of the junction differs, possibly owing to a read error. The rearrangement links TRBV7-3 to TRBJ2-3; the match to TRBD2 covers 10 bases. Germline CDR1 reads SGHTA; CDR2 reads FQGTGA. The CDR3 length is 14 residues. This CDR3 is CTSSLSGRTDTQYF. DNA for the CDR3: TGTACCAGCAGCCTTAGCGGGAGGACAGATACGCAGTATTTT.

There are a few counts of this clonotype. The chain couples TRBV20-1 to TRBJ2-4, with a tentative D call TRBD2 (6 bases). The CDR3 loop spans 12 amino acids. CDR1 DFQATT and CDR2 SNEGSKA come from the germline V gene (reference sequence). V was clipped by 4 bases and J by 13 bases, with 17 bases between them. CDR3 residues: CSATGTSGEQYF. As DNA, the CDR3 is TGCAGTGCTACCGGGACTTCGGGGGAGCAGTACTTC.

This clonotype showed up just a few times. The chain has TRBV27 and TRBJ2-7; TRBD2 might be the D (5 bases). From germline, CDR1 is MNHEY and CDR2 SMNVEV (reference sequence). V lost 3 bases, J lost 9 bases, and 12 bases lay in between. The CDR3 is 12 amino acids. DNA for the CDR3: TGTGCCAGCAGTTTTGACGGACTGCGGCAGTACTTC. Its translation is CASSFDGLRQYF.

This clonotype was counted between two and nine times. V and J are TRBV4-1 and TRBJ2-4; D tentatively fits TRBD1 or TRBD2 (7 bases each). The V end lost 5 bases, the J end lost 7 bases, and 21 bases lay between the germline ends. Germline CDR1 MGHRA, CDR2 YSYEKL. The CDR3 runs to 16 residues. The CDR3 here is CASSEPQGGAWNIQYF. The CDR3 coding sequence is TGCGCCAGCAGCGAACCCCAGGGGGGGGCCTGGAACATTCAGTACTTC.

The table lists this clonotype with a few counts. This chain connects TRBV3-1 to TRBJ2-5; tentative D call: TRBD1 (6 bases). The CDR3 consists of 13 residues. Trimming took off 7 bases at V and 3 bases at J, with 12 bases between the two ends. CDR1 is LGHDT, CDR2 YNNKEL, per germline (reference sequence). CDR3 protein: CASMKTGEETQYF. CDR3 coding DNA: TGTGCCAGCATGAAGACAGGAGAAGAGACCCAGTACTTC.